The 27 T cell receptor beta chains below were found in one sample sequenced in a study of control samples from healthy donors and cancer patients. Clones were read by immunoSEQ multiplex PCR, and TCRdb kept only the in-frame ones, dropping some. The sample yields about 140,000 clones, around 90% seen once. The sample consisted of blood. These receptors were taken from a young man in good health.

The chain employs TRBV14 and TRBJ1-2, with D uncertain. Germline-derived CDR1 and CDR2 are SGHDN and FVKESK. The germline V and J ends were trimmed by 2 bases and 5 bases, with 9 bases remaining between them. This CDR3 is 13 amino acids long. The CDR3 here is CASSQKVTYGYTF. In nucleotides, the CDR3 is TGTGCCAGCAGCCAAAAGGTTACTTATGGCTACACCTTC.

The V gene is TRBV6-5, the J gene TRBJ1-1; TRBD1 matches at 8 bases. Looked up from germline, CDR1 is MNHEY and CDR2 is SVGAGI. This CDR3 region has 15 residues. Trimming took 5 bases from V and 1 from J; bases not matched to a gene: 6. The CDR3 protein is CASSLQGVENTEAFF. The CDR3 DNA follows: TGTGCCAGCAGTCTACAGGGGGTGGAGAACACTGAAGCTTTCTTT.

The chain joins TRBV5-1 to TRBJ2-7, with D perhaps TRBD1 (7 bases). CDR3 length: 16 residues. Germline CDR1 reads SGHRS; CDR2 reads YFSETQ. Trimming removed 4 bases from V and 0 bases from J, with 17 bases in between. The CDR3 DNA reads TGCGCCAGCAGCCCGGCCGGGCAGGGGGGCTCCTACGAGCAGTACTTC. It specifies CASSPAGQGGSYEQYF.

The chain carries TRBV7-3 and TRBJ2-2; 7 bases are shared with TRBD2. The CDR3 is 15 residues long. Germline V CDR1 and CDR2: SGHTA, FQGTGA. V gave up 5 bases and J gave up 3 bases; unmatched junction bases: 6. In DNA, the CDR3 is TGTGCCAGCAGCCCCCGGGGAGGGGACACCGGGGAGCTGTTTTTT. This gives the protein CASSPRGGDTGELFF.

The chain carries TRBV27 and TRBJ2-1, with D unclear. The CDR3 has 13 residues. The ends were cut back, 2 bases at V and 8 bases at J, with 10 bases in the middle. Germline V CDR1 and CDR2: MNHEY, SMNVEV (reference sequence). CDR3 protein: CASSLVSGHEQFF. The CDR3 DNA reads as TGTGCCAGCAGTTTAGTATCGGGCCATGAGCAGTTCTTC.

The J gene is TRBJ2-7, the V gene TRBV25-1; TRBD2 aligns across 10 bases. Germline-derived CDR1 and CDR2 are MGHDK and SYGVNS. The CDR3 consists of 15 residues. With 3 bases clipped from V and 4 bases from J, the junction kept 6 bases outside the gene matches. CDR3 sequence reads: CASSDPAGGGYEQYF. The DNA of the CDR3 is TGTGCCAGCAGTGATCCAGCGGGGGGGGGATACGAGCAGTACTTC.

The chain is built from TRBV19 and TRBJ2-1, with 8 bases identical to TRBD2. CDR3 size: 16 residues. Germline CDR1 and CDR2: LNHDA and SQIVND (reference sequence). J gave up 3 bases and V 3 bases, and 7 bases lay outside the gene matches. The CDR3 loop reads CASSMGSGGVYNEQFF. In nucleotides, the CDR3 is TGTGCCAGTAGTATGGGTTCCGGGGGGGTCTACAATGAGCAGTTCTTC. The complete variable domain, with remaining parts taken from reference TRBV19 and TRBJ2-1, reads DGGITQSPKYLFRKEGQNVTLSCEQNLNHDAMYWYRQDPGQGLRLIYYSQIVNDFQKGDIAEGYSVSREKKESFPLTVTSAQKNPTAFYLCASSMGSGGVYNEQFFGPGTRLTVL.

This clone was picked up one time. The J gene is TRBJ1-4, the V gene TRBV7-2, with D perhaps TRBD1 (5 bases). The CDR3 is 14 residues long. Germline values: CDR1 SGHTA, CDR2 FQGNSA. The V end was cut by 4 bases, the J end by 6 bases, with 12 bases between. CDR3 amino acids: CASSSTWGDEKLFF. CDR3 nucleotides: TGTGCCAGCAGCTCGACCTGGGGGGATGAAAAACTGTTTTTT.

This chain connects TRBV30 to TRBJ1-3; no clear D gene. This CDR3 spans 14 amino acids. The V and J ends lost 4 bases and 0 bases respectively, with 10 bases between them. Per the germline V gene, CDR1 is GTSNPN and CDR2 is SVGIG (reference sequence). CDR3 nucleotides: TGTGCCTGGACCCTCCGTGGCTCTGGAAACACCATATATTTT. Residues: CAWTLRGSGNTIYF.

Here the CDR3 DNA reads TGTGCCAGCAGCAGCACTAGCGGGGGGGCCGCCTTCGAGCAGTACTTC. Encoded protein: CASSSTSGGAAFEQYF. The chain employs TRBV7-9 and TRBJ2-7; TRBD2 matches 13 bases. CDR3 length: 16 residues. The germline V gene encodes CDR1 SEHNR and CDR2 FQNEAQ (reference sequence). Unmatched junction bases numbered 10, after V lost 5 bases and J lost 6 bases.

About this clone: Its ends do not fully match the called genes, so a read error is possible. The chain combines TRBV6-1 with TRBJ1-5; D gene uncertain. This CDR3 has 15 residues. Germline V gene data show CDR1 as MNHNS and CDR2 as SASEGT. The CDR3 nucleotides are TGTGCCAGCAGAGAAGCCGTCCTCCGGGGTCAGCCCCAGCATTTT. Its translation: CASREAVLRGQPQHF.

V usage is TRBV30 and J usage is TRBJ1-5, with a possible D match to TRBD1 (6 bases). V was cut by 2 bases and J by 5 bases, with 13 bases left in between. The CDR3 is 14 amino acids. Germline V gene data show CDR1 as GTSNPN and CDR2 as SVGIG (reference sequence). CDR3 in DNA: TGTGCCTGGAGTCTCGGGACAAGTCATCAGCCCCAGCATTTT. The encoded protein is CAWSLGTSHQPQHF. Full variable domain (outside the CDR3, taken from reference TRBV30 and TRBJ1-5): SQTIHQWPATLVQPVGSPLSLECTVEGTSNPNLYWYRQAAGRGLQLLFYSVGIGQISSEVPQNLSASRPQDRQFILSSKKLLLSDSGFYLCAWSLGTSHQPQHFGDGTRLSIL.

Only one count was recorded for this clone. The chain combines TRBV27 with TRBJ1-4; 9 positions agree with TRBD1. Germline CDR1 MNHEY, CDR2 SMNVEV (reference sequence). Trimming at V came to 2 bases and at J to 8 bases, leaving 6 bases not matched to a gene. The CDR3 spans 15 residues. CDR3 nucleotide sequence: TGTGCCAGCAGTTTAACCGGGACAGGGTGGGAAAAACTGTTTTTT. Protein sequence: CASSLTGTGWEKLFF.

The chain has TRBV29-1 and TRBJ1-2; tentative D call: TRBD1 (5 bases). This CDR3 spans 15 amino acids. The germline gives CDR1 SQVTM, CDR2 ANQGSEA. V shed 5 bases and J shed 0 bases, with 16 bases lying between them. Written as DNA, the CDR3 is TGCAGCGTTTATCTTATCCAGGGCACTAACTATGGCTACACCTTC. It translates to CSVYLIQGTNYGYTF.

CDR3 coding DNA: TGTGCCAGCAGCCAACTCTACGAGCAGTACTTC. Residues: CASSQLYEQYF. V is TRBV3-1 (or the pseudogene TRBV3-2) and J is TRBJ2-7; D unclear. CDR1 is LGHDT and CDR2 is YNNKEL in the germline V gene (reference sequence). The CDR3 loop spans 11 amino acids. V was trimmed by 2 bases and J by 3 bases, leaving 2 bases between them.

This sequence joins TRBV4-1 and TRBJ1-1, with 8 bases identical to TRBD1. The trim removed 8 bases at V and 4 bases at J, leaving 3 bases unmatched. This CDR3 contains 12 residues. Germline V gives CDR1 MGHRA, CDR2 YSYEKL. The CDR3 reads CASGTGGTEAFF. CDR3 sequence (DNA): TGCGCCAGCGGCACAGGGGGCACTGAAGCTTTCTTT.

This chain connects TRBV27 to TRBJ1-5; the D is unclear. V lost 3 bases and J 3 bases, leaving 9 bases between the germline ends. Germline V CDR1 and CDR2: MNHEY, SMNVEV (reference sequence). This CDR3 spans 14 amino acids. The CDR3: CASSFVGTNQPQHF. The CDR3 DNA reads TGTGCCAGCAGTTTTGTGGGTACCAATCAGCCCCAGCATTTT.

This chain uses TRBV6-5 with TRBJ1-5, with unresolved D. The CDR3 totals 13 residues. From germline, CDR1 is MNHEY and CDR2 SVGAGI. V dropped 5 bases and J dropped 4 bases, with 9 bases sitting between them. CDR3: CASSRRRNQPQHF. For the CDR3, the DNA is TGTGCCAGCAGTCGTCGACGGAATCAGCCCCAGCATTTT.

The V gene is TRBV27, the J gene TRBJ1-3, with D possibly TRBD1 on 5 matching bases. Trimming shortened V by 5 bases and J by 2 bases, and 16 bases separated the two germline ends. This CDR3 comprises 16 residues. Germline values: CDR1 MNHEY, CDR2 SMNVEV (reference sequence). The CDR3 protein is CASSPLMGGTGNTIYF. The CDR3, as DNA: TGTGCCAGCAGTCCCCTCATGGGGGGAACTGGAAACACCATATATTTT.

The J gene is TRBJ2-2, the V gene TRBV10-3, with 12 positions matching TRBD2. The CDR3 is made up of 15 amino acids. J was trimmed by 1 base and V by 6 bases; bases with no gene match: 0. In germline, CDR1 is ENHRY, CDR2 SYGVKD. CDR3 residues: CAIRTSGGNTGELFF. The DNA for the CDR3 is TGTGCCATCAGGACTAGCGGGGGGAACACCGGGGAGCTGTTTTTT.

The chain couples TRBV25-1 to TRBJ1-3; a possible D gene is TRBD1 (5 bases). Germline V gene lookup returns CDR1 MGHDK and CDR2 SYGVNS. The CDR3 length is 15 residues. V lost 4 bases and J lost 2, with 12 bases in between. CDR3 sequence (DNA): TGTGCCAGCAGTGCCCAGGGTTTAACTGGAAACACCATATATTTT. As protein: CASSAQGLTGNTIYF.

About this clone: This CDR3 is also generated by other DNA sequences in the sample. J is TRBJ1-1 and V is TRBV27, with unresolved D. The germline V gene has CDR1 MNHEY and CDR2 SMNVEV (reference sequence). The CDR3 contains 13 residues. V was trimmed by 3 bases and J by 2 bases, leaving 7 bases between them. The CDR3 bases are TGTGCCAGCAGTTTGACGGTTAACACTGAAGCTTTCTTT. This codes for CASSLTVNTEAFF.

The rearrangement links TRBV2 to TRBJ1-4, with 10 bases lining up with TRBD1. Germline V gives CDR1 SNHLY, CDR2 FYNNEI. This CDR3 is 13 amino acids long. The trim removed 10 bases at V and 8 bases at J, leaving 7 bases unmatched. In DNA, the CDR3 is TGTGCCATTCGGACAGGGGGGGTCGAAAAACTGTTTTTT. Its translation: CAIRTGGVEKLFF.

The chain uses TRBV30 and TRBJ2-3; TRBD1 or TRBD2 may be the D gene (6 bases each). The germline V gene has CDR1 GTSNPN and CDR2 SVGIG (reference sequence). The CDR3 is 16 amino acids. Trimming pared 1 base from V and 2 bases from J, leaving 16 bases between. The CDR3 DNA is TGTGCCTGGAGTGAGGGGGGAACAACCAACACAGATACGCAGTATTTT. It translates to CAWSEGGTTNTDTQYF.

This clone was detected only a few times. This chain joins TRBV5-4 and TRBJ1-6; 9 bases agree with TRBD1. The germline CDR1 and CDR2 sequences are SGHNT and YYREEE (reference sequence). V shed 6 bases, J shed 7 bases, and the junction held 14 bases outside the gene matches. The CDR3 contains 17 residues. In DNA, the CDR3 is TGTGCCAGCAACCTTGACCCGGGGACAGGGCGAAATTCACCCCTCCACTTT. Its translation: CASNLDPGTGRNSPLHF. The complete variable domain, with remaining parts taken from reference TRBV5-4 and TRBJ1-6, reads ETGVTQSPTHLIKTRGQQVTLRCSSQSGHNTVSWYQQALGQGPQFIFQYYREEENGRGNFPPRFSGLQFPNYSSELNVNALELDDSALYLCASNLDPGTGRNSPLHFGNGTRLTVT.

The chain recombines TRBV7-9 with TRBJ2-1, with a possible D match to TRBD2 (6 bases). Germline V gene lookup returns CDR1 SEHNR and CDR2 FQNEAQ (reference sequence). V was cut by 3 bases and J by 8 bases, with 17 bases left in between. CDR3 length equals 15 residues. CDR3 DNA: TGTGCCAGCAGCTTTGGGACTCAAAATGTACATGAGCAGTTCTTC. Translation: CASSFGTQNVHEQFF.

The gene calls are TRBV3-1 (or the pseudogene TRBV3-2) and TRBJ1-1; the D is unclear. V was clipped by 4 bases and J by 0 bases, with 12 bases between them. This CDR3 has 15 amino acids. Germline-derived CDR1 and CDR2 are LGHDT and YNNKEL (reference sequence). CDR3 nucleotide sequence: TGTGCCAGCAGCCCTTGGACGGGAATGAACACTGAAGCTTTCTTT. Its protein is CASSPWTGMNTEAFF.